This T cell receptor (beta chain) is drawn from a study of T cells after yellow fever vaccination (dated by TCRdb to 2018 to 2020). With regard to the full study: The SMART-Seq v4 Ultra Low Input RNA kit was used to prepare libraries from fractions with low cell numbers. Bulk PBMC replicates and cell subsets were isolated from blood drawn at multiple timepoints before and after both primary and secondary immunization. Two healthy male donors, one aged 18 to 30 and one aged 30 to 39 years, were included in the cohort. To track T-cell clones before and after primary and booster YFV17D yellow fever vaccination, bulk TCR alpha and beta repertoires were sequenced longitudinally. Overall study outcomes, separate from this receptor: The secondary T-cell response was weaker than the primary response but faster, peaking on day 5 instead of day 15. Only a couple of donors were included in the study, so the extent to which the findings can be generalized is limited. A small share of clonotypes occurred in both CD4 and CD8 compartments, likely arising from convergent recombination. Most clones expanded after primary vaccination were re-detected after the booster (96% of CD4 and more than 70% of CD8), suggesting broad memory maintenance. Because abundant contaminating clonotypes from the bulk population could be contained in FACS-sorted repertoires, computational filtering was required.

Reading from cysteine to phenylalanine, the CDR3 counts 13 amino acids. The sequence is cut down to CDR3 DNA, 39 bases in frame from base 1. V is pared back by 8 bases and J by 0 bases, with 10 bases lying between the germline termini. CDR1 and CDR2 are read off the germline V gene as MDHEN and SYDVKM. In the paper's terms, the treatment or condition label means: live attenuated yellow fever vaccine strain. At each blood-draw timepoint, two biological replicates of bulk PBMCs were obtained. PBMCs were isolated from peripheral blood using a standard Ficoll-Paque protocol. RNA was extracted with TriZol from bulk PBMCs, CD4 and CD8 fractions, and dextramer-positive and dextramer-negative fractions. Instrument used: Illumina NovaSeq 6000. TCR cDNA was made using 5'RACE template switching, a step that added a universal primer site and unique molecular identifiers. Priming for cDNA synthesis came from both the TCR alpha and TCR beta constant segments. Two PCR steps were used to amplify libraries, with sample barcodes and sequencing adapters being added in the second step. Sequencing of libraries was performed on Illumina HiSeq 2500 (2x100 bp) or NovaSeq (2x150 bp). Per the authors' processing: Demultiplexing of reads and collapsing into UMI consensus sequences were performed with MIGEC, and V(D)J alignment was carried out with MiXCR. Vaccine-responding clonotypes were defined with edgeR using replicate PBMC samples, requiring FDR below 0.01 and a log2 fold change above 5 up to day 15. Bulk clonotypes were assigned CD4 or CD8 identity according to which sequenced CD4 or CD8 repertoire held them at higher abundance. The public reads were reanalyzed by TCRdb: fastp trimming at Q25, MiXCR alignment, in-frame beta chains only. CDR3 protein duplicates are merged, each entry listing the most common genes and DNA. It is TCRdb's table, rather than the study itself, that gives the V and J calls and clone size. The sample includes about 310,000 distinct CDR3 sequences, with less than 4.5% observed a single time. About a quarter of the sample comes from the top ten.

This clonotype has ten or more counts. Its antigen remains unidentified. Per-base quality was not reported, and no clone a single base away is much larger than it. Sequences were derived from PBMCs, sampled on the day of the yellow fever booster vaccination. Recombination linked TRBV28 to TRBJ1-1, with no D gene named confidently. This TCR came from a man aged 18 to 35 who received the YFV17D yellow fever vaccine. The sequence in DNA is TGTGCCAGCGTCCGCTGGCTGAACACTGAAGCTTTCTTT. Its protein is CASVRWLNTEAFF.